These 7 T cell receptor beta chains share one sample of origin, sequenced in a study of blood T cell repertoires in COVID-19. Sequenced by immunoSEQ multiplex PCR; TCRdb stores in-frame clones only, minus some. The sample includes a few hundred thousand clones, about 88% of them seen just once. Sequencing input: peripheral blood. The receptors shown here come from a woman in her forties or fifties with COVID-19, enrolled during active disease.

Concerning this clone itself: An end of the junction does not agree with germline; a read error may underlie this. J is TRBJ1-4 and V is TRBV18; D unresolved. The germline V gene encodes CDR1 KGHSH and CDR2 LQKENI. This CDR3 region has 13 residues. CDR3 nucleotide sequence: TGTGCCAGCTCACCACCGACGGGAACTGAGAGGGTTTTT. It encodes CASSPPTGTERVF.

The count of this clone is one. The chain couples TRBV5-4 to TRBJ2-7; a weak D match, TRBD2 (7 bases). Germline loops: CDR1 SGHNT, CDR2 YYREEE (reference sequence). The V and J ends lost 4 bases and 0 bases respectively, with 26 bases between them. This CDR3 is built from 19 residues. CDR3 in DNA: TGTGCCAGCAGCCCTTTGGGGGGGTTTCGTGGGGACAACTCCTACGAGCAGTACGTC. It encodes CASSPLGGFRGDNSYEQYV.

The chain is built from TRBV19 and TRBJ1-1; unclear D gene. The V end was cut by 3 bases, the J end by 7 bases, with 12 bases between. Germline CDR1 LNHDA, CDR2 SQIVND (reference sequence). The CDR3 is 13 amino acids. The CDR3 loop is CASSMLKRGEAFF. The CDR3 DNA reads as TGTGCCAGTAGTATGCTAAAACGGGGTGAAGCTTTCTTT.

This clone was counted once. The V gene is TRBV7-9, the J gene TRBJ2-7; TRBD2 matches 8 bases. Losses at the gene ends were 4 bases for V and 2 bases for J; bases not matched to a gene: 7. Germline V gene lookup returns CDR1 SEHNR and CDR2 FQNEAQ (reference sequence). The CDR3 extends over 15 amino acids. The CDR3 DNA is TGTGCCAGCAGCTCCCGGGGGGGACCAACCTACGAGCAGTACTTC. It translates to CASSSRGGPTYEQYF. The complete variable domain, with remaining parts taken from reference TRBV7-9 and TRBJ2-7, reads DTGVSQNPRHKITKRGQNVTFRCDPISEHNRLYWYRQTLGQGPEFLTYFQNEAQLEKSRLLSDRFSAERPKGSFSTLEIQRTEQGDSAMYLCASSSRGGPTYEQYFGPGTRLTVT.

J is TRBJ1-2 and V is TRBV19; 9 bases agree with TRBD1. After removal of 7 bases from V and 8 bases from J, the junction contained 8 bases not matched to a gene. Germline V CDR1 and CDR2: LNHDA, SQIVND (reference sequence). CDR3 length: 13 amino acids. The DNA for the CDR3 is TGTGCCAGTACCCGTGGACAGGGGAGAGGCTACACCTTC. It codes for CASTRGQGRGYTF.

This chain connects TRBV10-3 to TRBJ1-5; TRBD1 matches 7 bases. The germline gives CDR1 ENHRY, CDR2 SYGVKD. Unmatched junction bases numbered 3, after V lost 5 bases and J lost 2 bases. This CDR3 is built from 14 residues. CDR3 in amino acids: CAISPTGGNQPQHF. As DNA, the CDR3 is TGTGCCATCAGTCCTACAGGGGGCAATCAGCCCCAGCATTTT.

This clone was seen once. This rearrangement joins TRBV7-2 to TRBJ2-7; 7 bases are a match to TRBD2. The CDR3 sequence is 15 residues long. Germline V gives CDR1 SGHTA, CDR2 FQGNSA. V lost 4 bases and J lost 0; bases outside the gene matches: 6. CDR3 amino acids: CASSSPRDYSYEQYF. The CDR3 nucleotides are TGTGCCAGCAGCTCCCCCCGGGACTACTCCTACGAGCAGTACTTC.